Sequencing of this T cell receptor beta chain was carried out in a study of blood T cell repertoires in COVID-19 (dated by TCRdb to about 2020). Turning to the overall study: Samples covering the acute and convalescent phases of COVID-19 were provided by collaborators in the United States, Italy and Spain. Samples were obtained from the ongoing ImmuneRACE study (first 160 participants) and from over 1,000 subjects provided by 6 global collaborators. Subjects who had been exposed to COVID-19, were actively infected with it, or had recovered from it provided the deeply sampled blood TCRbeta repertoires that made up the dataset. The prospective study material was composed of cDNA or gDNA derived from T cells, B-cell-depleted T cells, or PBMCs. The repertoires were made available in a free public database intended to serve as a resource for research on the immune response to SARS-CoV-2. Sample metadata almost always included a de-identified subject ID, COVID-19 status, age in years and sex. HLA class I and class II types, where available, came from metadata supplied by the sample provider rather than from assay-based typing. General findings and caveats noted by the study authors: How much clinical and demographic metadata was included differed by source and by participant, and the metadata was provided uncurated.

The immunoSEQ Assay, a bias-controlled multiplex PCR, was used to amplify TCRbeta CDR3 regions from genomic DNA. In the source study's methods: The number of nucleated cells in each sample was estimated by amplification of reference gene primers within the assay. Sequence reads were collapsed and filtered to measure the absolute abundance of every unique TCRbeta CDR3 rearrangement. Productive Simpson clonality was computed per sample as the square root of Simpson's diversity index over productive rearrangements. As stored in TCRdb, this immuneACCESS dataset retains in-frame rearrangements with V and J assigned. A fraction of the clones does not appear; measured against another copy, unresolved V genes explain less than half of the discrepancy, and the remainder lacks a known reason. V, J and clone size were drawn from that table, and D and trimming were deduced from the DNA. The sample records about 220,000 clones, under 90% of which are singletons. The ten largest account for about 3.4% of the sample.

Participants in the prospective study were enrolled through a virtual design, were aged about 18 to 100 years, and lived in about 25 United States geographic areas. In the prospective study, participants were assigned to cohorts based on the clinical history participants reported in a screening survey and a study questionnaire. ImmuneRACE Cohort 3 recovered participants were defined by two consecutive negative NP/OP PCR tests, healthcare professional clearance, or symptom resolution. Mobile phlebotomists in the prospective study collected whole blood, serum and a nasopharyngeal or oropharyngeal swab from every participant. Participants in the prospective study had the option to provide additional blood draws and questionnaires over a roughly two-month period. Before DNA extraction, blood samples from the prospective study were shipped at room temperature or frozen. In regard to this clone: This clone's antigen is unknown. No qualities accompany the bases; no much larger clone lies one base away.

The germline V gene sets CDR1 to SGHTA and CDR2 to FQGTGA. Clipping removes 4 bases from V and 3 bases from J, with 9 as the unmatched junction base count. Taken from cysteine to phenylalanine, the CDR3 has 17 residues. Only the CDR3 DNA is retained, 51 bases long and in frame from the first base. The sequenced sample consisted of PBMCs or T cells enriched from blood (not recorded which). The clonotype originates from a woman aged 55-75 years who had recovered from COVID-19. This receptor chain uses TRBV7-3 and TRBJ2-2; TRBD2 agrees with 9 junctional bases. CDR3 reads: CASSYPQGGGDTGELFF. The sequence in DNA is TGTGCCAGCAGCTACCCCCAAGGCGGGGGGGACACCGGGGAGCTGTTTTTT.